The 21 T cell receptor beta chains presented below share a single source sample, sequenced in a study of cytomegalovirus exposure and HLA in healthy donors. Clones were sequenced by immunoSEQ multiplex PCR, and TCRdb holds only the in-frame ones, with some missing. The sample includes 120,000 or so clones, under 90% seen only once; the top ten take roughly 2%. The specimen was PBMCs. All receptors derive from a young woman in good health and CMV-seronegative.

This chain connects TRBV19 to TRBJ1-2; TRBD1 aligns across 10 bases. This CDR3 contains 13 residues. Germline V CDR1 and CDR2: LNHDA, SQIVND (reference sequence). With 6 bases clipped from V and 7 bases from J, the junction kept 5 bases outside the gene matches. The CDR3 sequence: CASSRDRGGGYTF. For the CDR3, the DNA is TGTGCCAGTAGCCGGGACAGGGGAGGTGGCTACACCTTC.

This chain uses TRBV5-1 with TRBJ2-5; 8 positions agree with TRBD2. The CDR3 totals 14 residues. With V trimmed by 4 bases and J by 4 bases, 6 bases remained unmatched. Germline CDR1 and CDR2: SGHRS and YFSETQ. The CDR3 is CASSPGGVGETQYF. The CDR3 DNA follows: TGCGCCAGCAGCCCCGGGGGGGTTGGAGAGACCCAGTACTTC.

Turning to this clone: This clone may be a read error of a much larger clone one base away. The chain combines TRBV6-5 with TRBJ1-2, with TRBD1 matching 9 bases. CDR1 is MNHEY, CDR2 SVGAGI, per germline. CDR3 size: 14 residues. Losses at the gene ends were 8 bases for V and 2 bases for J; bases not matched to a gene: 6. This CDR3 reads CASASGTGNYGYTF. The CDR3 nucleotides read TGTGCCAGCGCCTCCGGGACAGGGAACTATGGCTACACCTTC.

The chain recombines TRBV5-4 with TRBJ1-6; TRBD1 is a possible D gene (6 bases). The CDR3 extends over 16 amino acids. From germline, CDR1 is SGHNT and CDR2 YYREEE (reference sequence). Trimming removed 0 bases at V and 10 bases at J, with 17 bases between. CDR3 nucleotides: TGTGCCAGCAGCTTGGGACCCAGGGGCGGGCGGTCACCCCTCCACTTT. Encoded protein: CASSLGPRGGRSPLHF.

A few counts support this clone. The chain is built from TRBV9 and TRBJ2-1; D gene uncertain. Germline CDR1 reads SGDLS; CDR2 reads YYNGEE. Deletions cut 6 bases from V and 8 bases from J, with 18 bases between. This CDR3 has 14 amino acids. CDR3: CASTPHGIQDEQFF. The CDR3 nucleotides are TGTGCCAGCACCCCCCACGGTATTCAGGATGAGCAGTTCTTC.

This clone was picked up a small number of times. This sequence joins TRBV7-9 and TRBJ2-7, with TRBD1 matching 7 bases. Germline trimming cut 5 bases from V and 4 bases from J; bases unmatched to any gene: 5. CDR3 size: 13 residues. Germline CDR1 reads SEHNR; CDR2 reads FQNEAQ (reference sequence). The CDR3 nucleotides read TGTGCCAGCAGCCAAAGCAGGGGGTACGAGCAGTACTTC. This sequence encodes CASSQSRGYEQYF. Full variable domain (remainder filled in from reference TRBV7-9 and TRBJ2-7): DTGVSQNPRHKITKRGQNVTFRCDPISEHNRLYWYRQTLGQGPEFLTYFQNEAQLEKSRLLSDRFSAERPKGSFSTLEIQRTEQGDSAMYLCASSQSRGYEQYFGPGTRLTVT.

The genes are TRBV2 and TRBJ1-2; D is undetermined. CDR1 is SNHLY, CDR2 FYNNEI, per germline. There are 14 residues in the CDR3. Trimming pared 1 base from V and 4 bases from J, leaving 10 bases between. CDR3 protein: CASSEGPNIYGYTF. In DNA, the CDR3 is TGTGCCAGCAGTGAAGGGCCGAACATCTATGGCTACACCTTC.

This clone has a single count. The rearrangement joins TRBV10-3 to TRBJ1-2; 9 bases are a match to TRBD1. The CDR3 has 15 amino acids. Germline-derived CDR1 and CDR2 are ENHRY and SYGVKD. With 0 bases clipped from V and 2 bases from J, the junction kept 1 base outside the gene matches. CDR3 amino acids: CAISESGTGNYGYTF. CDR3 nucleotides: TGTGCCATCAGTGAGTCGGGGACAGGGAACTATGGCTACACCTTC.

The V gene is TRBV29-1, the J gene TRBJ2-7; TRBD2 might be the D (5 bases). Germline V gene data show CDR1 as SQVTM and CDR2 as ANQGSEA. The CDR3 covers 12 residues. V lost 4 bases and J 2 bases, leaving 9 bases between the germline ends. This chain's CDR3 is CSVGDGTYEQYF. The CDR3 nucleotides are TGCAGCGTTGGAGACGGGACCTACGAGCAGTACTTC.

The chain links TRBV6-1 to TRBJ2-5; the match to TRBD2 covers 10 bases. The length of the CDR3 is 15 residues. Germline CDR1 MNHNS, CDR2 SASEGT. V trimming: 2 bases; J trimming: 7 bases; junction bases outside the gene matches: 7. The CDR3 DNA reads TGTGCCAGCAGTGAAAGAAGCGGGGGGGCTGGGACCCAGTACTTC. This gives the protein CASSERSGGAGTQYF.

V is TRBV6-4 and J is TRBJ2-7, with 11 positions matching TRBD1. The CDR3 totals 20 residues. Germline V gene data show CDR1 as MRHNA and CDR2 as SNTAGT. Trimming at V came to 2 bases and at J to 5 bases, leaving 20 bases not matched to a gene. CDR3: CASSDPGPQDRGPSGHEQYF. The CDR3 nucleotides read TGTGCCAGCAGTGACCCCGGCCCCCAGGACAGGGGGCCCTCTGGCCACGAGCAGTACTTC.

The chain couples TRBV30 to TRBJ1-2, with 8 bases lining up with TRBD1. The CDR3 consists of 11 residues. The germline gives CDR1 GTSNPN, CDR2 SVGIG (reference sequence). The V segment lost 5 bases and the J segment 7 bases; nucleotides outside the gene matches: 3. The CDR3 spells CAWSTGVGYTF. For the CDR3, the DNA is TGTGCCTGGTCGACAGGGGTTGGCTACACCTTC.

The gene calls are TRBV6-5 and TRBJ1-1, with D possibly TRBD1 on 5 matching bases. V was cut by 0 bases and J by 4 bases, with 15 bases left in between. The V gene's germline CDR1 is MNHEY and CDR2 SVGAGI. This CDR3 region has 16 residues. In DNA form, the CDR3 reads TGTGCCAGCAGTTACTCCCGTTTGCAGGGAGGCACTGAAGCTTTCTTT. Protein sequence: CASSYSRLQGGTEAFF.

The chain has TRBV12-5 and TRBJ2-3; 9 bases align to TRBD2. V dropped 1 base and J dropped 4; count of bases not matched to a gene: 3. This CDR3 region has 15 residues. Germline assignment: CDR1 LGHNT and CDR2 FRNRAP. The CDR3 loop is CASGLGLAVADTQYF. Here the CDR3 DNA reads TGTGCTAGTGGTTTGGGACTAGCGGTGGCAGATACGCAGTATTTT.

V usage is TRBV6-5 and J usage is TRBJ2-5; D may be TRBD1 (5 bases). V was trimmed by 5 bases and J by 3 bases, leaving 10 bases between them. The CDR3 totals 13 residues. CDR1 and CDR2 from the germline V gene are MNHEY and SVGAGI. CDR3 protein: CASSPTVKETQYF. The DNA for the CDR3 is TGTGCCAGCAGTCCGACAGTAAAAGAGACCCAGTACTTC.

The chain employs TRBV7-2 and TRBJ2-2, with 7 bases matching TRBD2. V dropped 0 bases and J dropped 5; count of bases not matched to a gene: 6. In germline, CDR1 is SGHTA, CDR2 FQGNSA. This CDR3 has 16 residues. The CDR3 reads CASSLAGSGPTGELFF. The CDR3 DNA reads as TGTGCCAGCAGCTTAGCTGGTAGCGGGCCGACCGGGGAGCTGTTTTTT. The full variable domain, in which reference TRBV7-2 and TRBJ2-2 provide the parts outside the CDR3, is GAGVSQSPSNKVTEKGKDVELRCDPISGHTALYWYRQSLGQGLEFLIYFQGNSAPDKSGLPSDRFSAERTGGSVSTLTIQRTQQEDSAVYLCASSLAGSGPTGELFFGEGSRLTVL.

The chain couples TRBV27 to TRBJ1-5; a weak D match, TRBD1 (6 bases). Trimming pared 3 bases from V and 4 bases from J, leaving 10 bases between. The CDR3 consists of 14 residues. CDR1 and CDR2 from the germline V gene are MNHEY and SMNVEV (reference sequence). As DNA, the CDR3 is TGTGCCAGCAGTTTCACAGGGAGAAATCAGCCCCAGCATTTT. Translating gives CASSFTGRNQPQHF.

This chain joins TRBV30 and TRBJ1-6, with 7 bases fitting TRBD1. This CDR3 region has 12 residues. J was trimmed by 7 bases and V by 7 bases; bases with no gene match: 4. CDR1 is GTSNPN, CDR2 SVGIG, per germline (reference sequence). Written as DNA, the CDR3 is TGTGCCTCGGGACAGACCAATTCACCCCTCCACTTT. This encodes CASGQTNSPLHF. Looking up the rest from reference TRBV30 and TRBJ1-6 gives the full variable domain: SQTIHQWPATLVQPVGSPLSLECTVEGTSNPNLYWYRQAAGRGLQLLFYSVGIGQISSEVPQNLSASRPQDRQFILSSKKLLLSDSGFYLCASGQTNSPLHFGNGTRLTVT.

The rearrangement uses TRBV5-8 and TRBJ2-1, with 10 nucleotides matching TRBD2. The CDR3 covers 16 residues. CDR1 SGHTS and CDR2 YDEGEE come from the germline V gene. V was pared by 4 bases and J by 3 bases, with 7 bases of the junction left unmatched. The CDR3 region is CASSDGGLALYNEQFF. The DNA for the CDR3 is TGTGCCAGCAGCGACGGGGGACTAGCGCTCTACAATGAGCAGTTCTTC.

The chain carries TRBV5-6 and TRBJ1-6; D perhaps matches TRBD1 (5 bases). Trimming removed 2 bases from V and 10 bases from J, with 13 bases in between. The CDR3 runs to 14 residues. The V gene's germline CDR1 is SGHDT and CDR2 YYEEEE. The CDR3: CASSFQTAMSPLHF. The CDR3 region has the DNA TGTGCCAGCAGCTTCCAGACAGCTATGTCACCCCTCCACTTT.

The V call is TRBV4-1, the J call TRBJ2-2, with a possible D match to TRBD1 (6 bases). V lost 0 bases and J 4 bases, leaving 9 bases between the germline ends. CDR1 MGHRA and CDR2 YSYEKL come from the germline V gene. The CDR3 is 15 amino acids. In DNA, the CDR3 is TGCGCCAGCAGCCAAGAACCAGGGGCCACCGGGGAGCTGTTTTTT. Its protein is CASSQEPGATGELFF.